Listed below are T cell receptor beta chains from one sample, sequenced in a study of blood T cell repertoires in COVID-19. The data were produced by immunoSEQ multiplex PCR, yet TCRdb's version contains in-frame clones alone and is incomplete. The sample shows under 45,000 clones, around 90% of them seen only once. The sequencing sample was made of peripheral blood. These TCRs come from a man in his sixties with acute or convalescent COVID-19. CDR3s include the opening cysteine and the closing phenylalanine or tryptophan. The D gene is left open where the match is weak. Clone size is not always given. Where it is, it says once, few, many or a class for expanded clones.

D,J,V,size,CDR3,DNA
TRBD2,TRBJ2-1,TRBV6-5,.,CASSYPLAGAYNEQFF,TGTGCCAGCAGTTACCCGCTAGCGGGGGCTTACAATGAGCAGTTCTTC
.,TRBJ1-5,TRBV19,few,CASSTSQGNQPQHF,TGTGCCAGTAGTACCTCACAGGGTAATCAGCCCCAGCATTTT
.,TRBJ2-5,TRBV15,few,CATSREGLSSGSETQYF,TGTGCCACCAGCAGAGAGGGGCTATCGTCGGGTTCAGAGACCCAGTACTTC
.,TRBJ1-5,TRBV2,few,CASRADISNQPQHF,TGTGCCAGCAGGGCAGACATTAGCAATCAGCCCCAGCATTTT
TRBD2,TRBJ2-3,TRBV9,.,CASSVYTSGGYGSTDTQYF,TGTGCCAGCAGCGTATATACTAGCGGGGGGTACGGGAGCACAGATACGCAGTATTTT
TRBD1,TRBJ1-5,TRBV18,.,CASSPGTGDNQPQHF,TGTGCCAGCTCACCCGGGACAGGGGACAATCAGCCCCAGCATTTT
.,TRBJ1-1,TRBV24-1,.,CATSDEENTEAFF,TGTGCCACCAGTGATGAGGAGAACACTGAAGCTTTCTTT
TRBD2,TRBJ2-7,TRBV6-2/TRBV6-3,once,CASSRTSGGYEQYF,TGTGCCAGCAGTCGGACTAGCGGGGGGTACGAGCAGTACTTC
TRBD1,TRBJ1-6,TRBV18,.,CASSPKGQGNSPLHF,TGTGCCAGCTCACCTAAGGGACAGGGTAATTCACCCCTCCACTTT
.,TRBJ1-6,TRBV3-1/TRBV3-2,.,CASSQTGQRYNSPLHF,TGTGCCAGCAGCCAGACAGGACAGCGCTATAATTCACCCCTCCACTTT